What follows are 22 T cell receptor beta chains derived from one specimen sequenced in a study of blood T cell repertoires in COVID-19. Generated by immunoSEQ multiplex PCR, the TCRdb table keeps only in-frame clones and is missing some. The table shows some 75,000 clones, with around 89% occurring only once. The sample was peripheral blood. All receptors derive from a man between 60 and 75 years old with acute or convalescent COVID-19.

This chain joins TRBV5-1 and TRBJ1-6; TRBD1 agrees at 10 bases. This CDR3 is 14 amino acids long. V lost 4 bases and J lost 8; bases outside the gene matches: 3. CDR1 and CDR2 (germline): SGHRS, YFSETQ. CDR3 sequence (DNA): TGCGCCAGCAGCCCAGGGACAGGGGATTCACCCCTCCACTTT. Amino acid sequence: CASSPGTGDSPLHF.

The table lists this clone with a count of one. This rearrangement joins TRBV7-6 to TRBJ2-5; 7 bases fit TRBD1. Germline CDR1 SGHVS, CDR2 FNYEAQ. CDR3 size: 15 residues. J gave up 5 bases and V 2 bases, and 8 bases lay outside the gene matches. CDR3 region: CASSLWTGPSETQYF. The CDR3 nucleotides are TGTGCCAGCAGCTTATGGACAGGCCCATCGGAGACCCAGTACTTC.

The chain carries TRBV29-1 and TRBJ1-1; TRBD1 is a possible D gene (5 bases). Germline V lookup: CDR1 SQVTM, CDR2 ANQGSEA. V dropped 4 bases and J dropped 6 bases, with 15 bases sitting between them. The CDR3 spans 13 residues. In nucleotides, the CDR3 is TGCAGCGTTGGCCAACTCGGGGGGGCTGAAGCTTTCTTT. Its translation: CSVGQLGGAEAFF.

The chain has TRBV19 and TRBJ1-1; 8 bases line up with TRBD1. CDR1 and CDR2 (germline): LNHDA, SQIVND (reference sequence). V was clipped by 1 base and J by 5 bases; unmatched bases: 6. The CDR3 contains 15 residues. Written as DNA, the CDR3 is TGTGCCAGTAGTATAGGACAGGGGATCGAAACTGAAGCTTTCTTT. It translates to CASSIGQGIETEAFF.

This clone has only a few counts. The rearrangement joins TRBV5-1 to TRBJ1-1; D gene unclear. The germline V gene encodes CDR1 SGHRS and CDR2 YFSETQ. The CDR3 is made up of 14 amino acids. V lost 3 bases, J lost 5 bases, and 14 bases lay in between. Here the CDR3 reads CASSSYQRGTEAFF. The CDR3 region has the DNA TGCGCCAGCAGCTCCTACCAAAGAGGAACTGAAGCTTTCTTT.

CDR3 bases: TGTGCCAGCAGTCGGGGGGGGAAGGAGATGACAGGGGAGCTGTTTTTT. Its translation is CASSRGGKEMTGELFF. The chain carries TRBV2 and TRBJ2-2; 8 bases map to TRBD2. With 5 bases clipped from V and 8 bases from J, the junction kept 13 bases outside the gene matches. CDR3 length: 16 amino acids. Germline CDR1 is SNHLY and CDR2 is FYNNEI.

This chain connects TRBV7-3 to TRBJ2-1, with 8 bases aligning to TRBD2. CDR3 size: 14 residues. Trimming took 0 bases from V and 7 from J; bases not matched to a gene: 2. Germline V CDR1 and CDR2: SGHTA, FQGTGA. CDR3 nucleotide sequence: TGTGCCAGCAGCTTAACGTCGGGGGGGAATGAGCAGTTCTTC. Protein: CASSLTSGGNEQFF.

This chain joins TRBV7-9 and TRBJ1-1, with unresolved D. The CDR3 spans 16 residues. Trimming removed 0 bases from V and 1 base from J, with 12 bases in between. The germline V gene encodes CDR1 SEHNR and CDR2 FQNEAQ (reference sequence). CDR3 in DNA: TGTGCCAGCAGCTTAGCGGCCAGACGGGGGAACACTGAAGCTTTCTTT. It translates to CASSLAARRGNTEAFF. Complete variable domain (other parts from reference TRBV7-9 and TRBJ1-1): DTGVSQNPRHKITKRGQNVTFRCDPISEHNRLYWYRQTLGQGPEFLTYFQNEAQLEKSRLLSDRFSAERPKGSFSTLEIQRTEQGDSAMYLCASSLAARRGNTEAFFGQGTRLTVV.

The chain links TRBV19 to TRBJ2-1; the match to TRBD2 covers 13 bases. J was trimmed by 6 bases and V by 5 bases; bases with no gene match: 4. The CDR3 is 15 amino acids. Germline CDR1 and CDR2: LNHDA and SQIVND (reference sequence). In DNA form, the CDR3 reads TGTGCCAGTAGTGCGACTAGCGGGAGGCCCAATGAGCAGTTCTTC. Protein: CASSATSGRPNEQFF. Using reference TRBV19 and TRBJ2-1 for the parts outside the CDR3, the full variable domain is DGGITQSPKYLFRKEGQNVTLSCEQNLNHDAMYWYRQDPGQGLRLIYYSQIVNDFQKGDIAEGYSVSREKKESFPLTVTSAQKNPTAFYLCASSATSGRPNEQFFGPGTRLTVL.

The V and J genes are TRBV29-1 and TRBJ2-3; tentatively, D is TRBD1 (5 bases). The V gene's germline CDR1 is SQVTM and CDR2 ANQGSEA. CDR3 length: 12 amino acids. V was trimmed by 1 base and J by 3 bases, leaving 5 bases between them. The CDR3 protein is CSVEGQTDTQYF. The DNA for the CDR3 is TGCAGCGTTGAAGGACAGACAGATACGCAGTATTTT.

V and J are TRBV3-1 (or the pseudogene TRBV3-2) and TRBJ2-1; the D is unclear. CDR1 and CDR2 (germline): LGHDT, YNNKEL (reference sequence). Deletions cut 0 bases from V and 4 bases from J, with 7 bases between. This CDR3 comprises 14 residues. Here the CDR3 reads CASSQESLYNEQFF. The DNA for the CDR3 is TGTGCCAGCAGCCAAGAAAGCCTTTACAATGAGCAGTTCTTC.

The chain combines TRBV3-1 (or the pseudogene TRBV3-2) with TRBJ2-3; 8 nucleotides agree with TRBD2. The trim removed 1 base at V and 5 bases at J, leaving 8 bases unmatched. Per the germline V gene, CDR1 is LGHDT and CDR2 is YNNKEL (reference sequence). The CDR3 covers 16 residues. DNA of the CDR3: TGTGCCAGCAGCCAAGGTCGGGGGGGGACGGGAGATACGCAGTATTTT. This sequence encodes CASSQGRGGTGDTQYF.

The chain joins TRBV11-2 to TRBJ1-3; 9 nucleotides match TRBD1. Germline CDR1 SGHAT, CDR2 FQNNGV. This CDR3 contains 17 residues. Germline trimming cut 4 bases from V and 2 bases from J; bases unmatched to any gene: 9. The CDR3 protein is CASSSPSGTGTGNTIYF. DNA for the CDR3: TGTGCCAGCAGCTCTCCCTCCGGGACAGGGACTGGAAACACCATATATTTT.

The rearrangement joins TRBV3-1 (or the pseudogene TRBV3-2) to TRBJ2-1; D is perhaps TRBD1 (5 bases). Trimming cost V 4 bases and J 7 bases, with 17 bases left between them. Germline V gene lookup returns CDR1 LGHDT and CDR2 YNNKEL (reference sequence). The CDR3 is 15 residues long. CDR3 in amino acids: CASSRRQGKINEQFF. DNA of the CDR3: TGTGCCAGCAGCCGGCGGCAGGGAAAAATTAATGAGCAGTTCTTC.

Here the CDR3 reads CASSLDSLDTGELFF. The CDR3, as DNA: TGTGCCAGCAGCTTAGATAGCCTTGACACCGGGGAGCTGTTTTTT. The gene calls are TRBV11-3 and TRBJ2-2; D uncertain. CDR1 and CDR2 from the germline V gene are SGHNT and YENEEA. The CDR3 extends over 15 amino acids. Trimming removed 0 bases at V and 3 bases at J, with 8 bases between.

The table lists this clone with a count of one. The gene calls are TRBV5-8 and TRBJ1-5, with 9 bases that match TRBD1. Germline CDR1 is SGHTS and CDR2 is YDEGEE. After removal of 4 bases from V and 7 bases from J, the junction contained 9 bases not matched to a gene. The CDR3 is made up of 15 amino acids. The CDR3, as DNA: TGTGCCAGCAGCCGGAGGACAGGGGTTTTCCAGCCCCAGCATTTT. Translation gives CASSRRTGVFQPQHF.

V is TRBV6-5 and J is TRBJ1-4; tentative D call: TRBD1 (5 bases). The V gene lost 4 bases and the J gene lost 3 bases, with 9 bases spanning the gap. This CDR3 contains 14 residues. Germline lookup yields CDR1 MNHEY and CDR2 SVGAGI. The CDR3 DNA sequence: TGTGCCAGCAGTTCAGGGCTGCCTAATGAAAAACTGTTTTTT. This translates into CASSSGLPNEKLFF.

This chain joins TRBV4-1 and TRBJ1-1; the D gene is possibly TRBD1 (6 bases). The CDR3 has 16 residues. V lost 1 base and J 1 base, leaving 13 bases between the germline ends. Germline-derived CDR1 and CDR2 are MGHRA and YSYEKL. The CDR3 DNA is TGCGCCAGCAGCCAAGCTCTCGACAGGTGGAACACTGAAGCTTTCTTT. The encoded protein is CASSQALDRWNTEAFF.

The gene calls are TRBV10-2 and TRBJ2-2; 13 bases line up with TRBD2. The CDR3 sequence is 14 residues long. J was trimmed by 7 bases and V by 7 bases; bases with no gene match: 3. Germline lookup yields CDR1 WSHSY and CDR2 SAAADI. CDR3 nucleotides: TGCGCCAGCACGACTAGCGGGGGGATCGGGGAGCTGTTTTTT. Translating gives CASTTSGGIGELFF.

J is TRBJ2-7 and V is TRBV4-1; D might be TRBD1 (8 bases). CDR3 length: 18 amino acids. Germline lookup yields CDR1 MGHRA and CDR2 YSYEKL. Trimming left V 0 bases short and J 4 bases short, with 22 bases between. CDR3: CASSQDFFNRGGKYEQYF. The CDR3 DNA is TGCGCCAGCAGCCAAGATTTCTTTAACAGGGGGGGTAAATACGAGCAGTACTTC.

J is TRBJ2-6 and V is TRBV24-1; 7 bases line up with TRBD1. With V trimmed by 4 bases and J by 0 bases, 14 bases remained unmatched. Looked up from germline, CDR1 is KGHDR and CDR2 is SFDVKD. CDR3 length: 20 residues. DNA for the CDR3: TGTGCCACCAGTGACCCAGCAGGGACAGTCCACGCCTCTGGGGCCAACGTCCTGACTTTC. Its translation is CATSDPAGTVHASGANVLTF.

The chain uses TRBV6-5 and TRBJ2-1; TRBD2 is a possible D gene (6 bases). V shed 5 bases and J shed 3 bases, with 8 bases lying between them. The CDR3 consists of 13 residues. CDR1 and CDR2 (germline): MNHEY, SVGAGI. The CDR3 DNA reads TGTGCCAGCAGTCCGGGGGACTACAATGAGCAGTTCTTC. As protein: CASSPGDYNEQFF.